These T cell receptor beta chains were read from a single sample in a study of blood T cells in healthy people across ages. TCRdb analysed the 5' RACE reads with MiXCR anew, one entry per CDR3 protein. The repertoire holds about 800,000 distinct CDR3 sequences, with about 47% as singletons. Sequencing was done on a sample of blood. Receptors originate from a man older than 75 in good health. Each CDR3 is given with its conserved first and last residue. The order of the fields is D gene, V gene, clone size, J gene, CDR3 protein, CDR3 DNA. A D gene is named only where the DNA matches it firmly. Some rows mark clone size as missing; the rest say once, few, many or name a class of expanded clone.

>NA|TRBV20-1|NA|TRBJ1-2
CSAQDRDSYGYTF
TGCAGTGCCCAGGATCGGGATAGCTATGGCTACACCTTC
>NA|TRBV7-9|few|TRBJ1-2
CASSLSTGRAHYGYTF
TGTGCCAGCAGCTTGAGTACCGGCAGGGCCCACTATGGCTACACCTTC
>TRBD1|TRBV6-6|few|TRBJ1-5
CASSYGQELNQPQHF
TGTGCCAGCAGTTACGGACAGGAGCTTAATCAGCCCCAGCATTTT
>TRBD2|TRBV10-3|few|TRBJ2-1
CAISELAEINEQFF
TGTGCCATCAGTGAACTAGCGGAAATCAATGAGCAGTTCTTC
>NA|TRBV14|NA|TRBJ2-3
CASSQGNWRADTQYF
TGTGCCAGCAGCCAAGGAAATTGGAGGGCAGATACGCAGTATTTT
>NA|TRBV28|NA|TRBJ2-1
CASSPPDATYNEQFF
TGTGCCAGCAGTCCACCGGACGCGACTTACAATGAGCAGTTCTTC
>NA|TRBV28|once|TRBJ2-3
CASSLGHPGLDTQYF
TGTGCCAGCTCCCTAGGGCATCCCGGGTTAGATACGCAGTATTTT
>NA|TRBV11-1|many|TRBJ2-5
CASSFDSQETQYF
TGTGCCAGCAGCTTCGACAGCCAAGAGACCCAGTACTTC
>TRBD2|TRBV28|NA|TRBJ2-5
CASKPSGSSETQYF
TGTGCCAGCAAACCGAGCGGGAGTTCGGAGACCCAGTACTTC
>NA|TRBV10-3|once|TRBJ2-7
CAIRSALTDYEQYF
TGTGCCATCAGGAGCGCCCTAACTGACTACGAGCAGTACTTC
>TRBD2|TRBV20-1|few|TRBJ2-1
CSAVLAGGPNEQFF
TGCAGTGCTGTACTAGCGGGAGGGCCCAATGAGCAGTTCTTC
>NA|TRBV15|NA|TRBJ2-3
CATSSLTTLPRTDTQYF
TGTGCCACCAGCAGCCTCACTACTCTCCCTAGAACAGATACGCAGTATTTT
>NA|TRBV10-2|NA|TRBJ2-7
CASGGLWNEQYF
TGCGCCAGCGGGGGGTTGTGGAACGAGCAGTACTTC
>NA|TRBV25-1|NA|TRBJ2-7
CASSEGAGLYNEQYF
TGTGCCAGCAGTGAAGGGGCAGGCCTATACAATGAGCAGTACTTC
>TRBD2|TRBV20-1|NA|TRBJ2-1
CSARVAGGHNEQFF
TGCAGTGCTAGAGTGGCGGGAGGCCACAATGAGCAGTTCTTC
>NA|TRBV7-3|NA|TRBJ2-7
CASSSGFVGEQYF
TGTGCCAGCAGCTCCGGATTCGTCGGCGAGCAGTACTTC
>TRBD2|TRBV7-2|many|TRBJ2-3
CASSTTSGNTDTQYF
TGTGCCAGCAGCACTACTAGCGGGAACACAGATACGCAGTATTTT
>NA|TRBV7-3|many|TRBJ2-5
CASSLGVGADQETQYF
TGTGCCAGCAGCTTAGGGGTTGGAGCAGACCAAGAGACCCAGTACTTC
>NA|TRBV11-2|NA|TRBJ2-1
CASGYGREYNEQFF
TGTGCCAGCGGCTACGGGAGAGAATACAATGAGCAGTTCTTC
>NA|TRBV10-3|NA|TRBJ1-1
CAIRPGAGNTEAFF
TGTGCCATCAGACCGGGGGCGGGAAACACTGAAGCTTTCTTT
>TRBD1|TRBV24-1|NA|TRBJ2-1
CATSADRESSYNEQFF
TGTGCCACCAGTGCCGACAGGGAGAGCTCCTACAATGAGCAGTTCTTC
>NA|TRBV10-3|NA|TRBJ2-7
CASGLNSYEQYF
TGTGCCTCAGGGTTAAACTCCTACGAGCAGTACTTC
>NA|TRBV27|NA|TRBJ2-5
CASRRRTSSDVGGTQYF
TGTGCCAGCAGACGACGGACGAGTTCCGACGTCGGGGGTACCCAGTACTTC
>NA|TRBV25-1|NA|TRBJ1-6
CASSYRESNSPLHF
TGTGCCAGCAGTTACCGGGAATCTAATTCACCCCTCCACTTT